These 27 T cell receptor beta chains originate from one sample sequenced in a study of T cell responses to AZD1222 COVID-19 vaccine. Assay used: immunoSEQ multiplex PCR; TCRdb lists only in-frame clones, some missing. In the table there are 100,000 or so clones, about 86% of which are singletons. Source: peripheral blood, taken on day 0 of AZD1222 vaccination. These receptors were collected from an adult in good health.

The CDR3 here is CASSGVAGYNEQFF. For the CDR3, the DNA is TGCGCCAGCAGTGGTGTGGCGGGGTACAATGAGCAGTTCTTC. The chain recombines TRBV10-1 with TRBJ2-1, with D tentatively TRBD2 (6 bases). The CDR3 length is 14 residues. The ends were cut back, 4 bases at V and 4 bases at J, with 11 bases in the middle. Germline V gene data show CDR1 as WNHNN and CDR2 as SYGVQD (reference sequence).

The rearrangement uses TRBV10-3 and TRBJ2-7, with a weak D call TRBD2 (5 bases). Germline-derived CDR1 and CDR2 are ENHRY and SYGVKD. V lost 0 bases, J lost 7 bases, and 10 bases lay in between. The CDR3 is 13 amino acids. CDR3 in DNA: TGTGCCATCAGTGAGTCGACTCGGGGAGAGCAGTACTTC. This encodes CAISESTRGEQYF.

The J gene is TRBJ2-1, the V gene TRBV19; D possibly corresponds to TRBD2 (6 bases). The CDR3 length is 15 residues. V was cut by 3 bases and J by 9 bases, with 18 bases left in between. CDR1 and CDR2 (germline): LNHDA, SQIVND (reference sequence). The CDR3 here is CASSMGGAGSGEQFF. The CDR3 DNA sequence: TGTGCCAGTAGTATGGGCGGGGCAGGGTCTGGTGAGCAGTTCTTC.

The chain joins TRBV11-2 to TRBJ2-1; D is undetermined. The germline gives CDR1 SGHAT, CDR2 FQNNGV. This CDR3 region has 15 residues. V was trimmed by 1 base and J by 9 bases, leaving 16 bases between them. In DNA form, the CDR3 reads TGTGCCAGCAGCTTAGGGACCTCCGGGTTCGCTGAGCAGTTCTTC. Translating it yields CASSLGTSGFAEQFF.

The chain couples TRBV19 to TRBJ1-5, with D unresolved. V was trimmed by 4 bases and J by 7 bases, leaving 20 bases between them. From germline, CDR1 is LNHDA and CDR2 SQIVND (reference sequence). The CDR3 contains 16 residues. The DNA for the CDR3 is TGTGCCAGTAGTAGTTTAGGGTTTGATCGCGGGCAGCCCCAGCATTTT. It translates to CASSSLGFDRGQPQHF. Complete variable domain (other parts from reference TRBV19 and TRBJ1-5): DGGITQSPKYLFRKEGQNVTLSCEQNLNHDAMYWYRQDPGQGLRLIYYSQIVNDFQKGDIAEGYSVSREKKESFPLTVTSAQKNPTAFYLCASSSLGFDRGQPQHFGDGTRLSIL.

Comment on this clone: The same CDR3 can be traced to other DNA sequences in this sample. This chain connects TRBV4-1 to TRBJ2-1; 7 positions match TRBD2. Unmatched junction bases numbered 1, after V lost 4 bases and J lost 4 bases. There are 13 residues in the CDR3. Looked up from germline, CDR1 is MGHRA and CDR2 is YSYEKL. The CDR3 sequence is CASSPGLYNEQFF. For the CDR3, the DNA is TGCGCCAGCAGCCCGGGACTATACAATGAGCAGTTCTTC.

V gene TRBV6-2 or TRBV6-3 combines with J gene TRBJ1-1, with TRBD1 matching over 12 bases. The CDR3 totals 16 residues. V trimming: 5 bases; J trimming: 5 bases; junction bases outside the gene matches: 9. CDR1 MNHEY and CDR2 SVGEGT come from the germline V gene. Here the CDR3 DNA reads TGTGCCAGCAGTCGGGGACAGGGGGCGAGGGAGACTGAAGCTTTCTTT. It is translated as CASSRGQGARETEAFF.

This clone is judged medium-sized. CDR3 amino acids: CASRGGGNQPQHF. The CDR3 nucleotides read TGTGCCAGCAGGGGAGGGGGCAATCAGCCCCAGCATTTT. The V call is TRBV2, the J call TRBJ1-5; maybe TRBD1 (5 bases). Trimming removed 6 bases at V and 2 bases at J, with 8 bases between. CDR1 is SNHLY, CDR2 FYNNEI, per germline. The CDR3 covers 13 residues.

The gene calls are TRBV7-2 and TRBJ2-7; a possible D gene is TRBD2 (5 bases). The V gene's germline CDR1 is SGHTA and CDR2 FQGNSA. The V gene lost 0 bases and the J gene lost 7 bases, with 10 bases spanning the gap. CDR3 length: 13 amino acids. Written as DNA, the CDR3 is TGTGCCAGCAGCTTAGCAGGGAGAGGAGAGCAGTACTTC. Translated: CASSLAGRGEQYF.

The gene calls are TRBV6-5 and TRBJ1-2; 7 bases map to TRBD1. This CDR3 region has 13 residues. The V and J ends lost 6 bases and 7 bases, in that order; junction bases with no gene match: 8. Per germline, CDR1 MNHEY and CDR2 SVGAGI. CDR3 protein: CASSRQGMGGYTF. CDR3 nucleotide sequence: TGTGCCAGCAGCAGACAGGGAATGGGTGGCTACACCTTC.

This clone was detected only a few times. The chain has TRBV19 and TRBJ1-2, with 10 bases fitting TRBD1. Trimming took 6 bases from V and 8 from J; bases not matched to a gene: 6. Germline assignment: CDR1 LNHDA and CDR2 SQIVND (reference sequence). The length of the CDR3 is 13 residues. The CDR3 DNA reads as TGTGCCAGTAGCCCCAGGGACAGGGGCGGCTACACCTTC. Encoded protein: CASSPRDRGGYTF.

This chain links TRBV5-4 with TRBJ2-2; TRBD2 aligns across 11 bases. J was trimmed by 1 base and V by 4 bases; bases with no gene match: 3. The CDR3 runs to 16 residues. Germline lookup yields CDR1 SGHNT and CDR2 YYREEE (reference sequence). The CDR3 DNA sequence: TGTGCCAGCAGCCTCGGACTAGCGGGGAACACCGGGGAGCTGTTTTTT. Protein product: CASSLGLAGNTGELFF.

This rearrangement joins TRBV30 to TRBJ1-1; D not certain. The germline V and J ends were trimmed by 8 bases and 1 base, with 17 bases remaining between them. This CDR3 has 14 amino acids. The germline CDR1 and CDR2 sequences are GTSNPN and SVGIG (reference sequence). The DNA of the CDR3 is TGTGCCGGCTTACGGACCGCCGAGAACACTGAAGCTTTCTTT. Protein product: CAGLRTAENTEAFF. Combining the CDR3 with reference TRBV30 and TRBJ1-1 gives the whole variable domain SQTIHQWPATLVQPVGSPLSLECTVEGTSNPNLYWYRQAAGRGLQLLFYSVGIGQISSEVPQNLSASRPQDRQFILSSKKLLLSDSGFYLCAGLRTAENTEAFFGQGTRLTVV.

This chain joins TRBV7-9 and TRBJ1-1; TRBD1 might be the D (5 bases). With 5 bases removed from V and 1 base from J, the gap between germline ends came to 8 bases. The CDR3 length is 13 residues. Germline CDR1 is SEHNR and CDR2 is FQNEAQ (reference sequence). The DNA of the CDR3 is TGTGCCAGCAGCCGTGGACAGAACACTGAAGCTTTCTTT. It is translated as CASSRGQNTEAFF.

This clone has just one count. V is TRBV6-2 or TRBV6-3 and J is TRBJ1-5; D not resolved. From germline, CDR1 is MNHEY and CDR2 SVGEGT. V was cut by 6 bases and J by 6 bases, with 15 bases left in between. The CDR3 covers 14 residues. In DNA, the CDR3 is TGTGCCAGCAGCCCGCAAGGAAACGGTCAGCCCCAGCATTTT. The encoded protein is CASSPQGNGQPQHF.

This chain uses TRBV5-4 with TRBJ2-2, with a possible D match to TRBD2 (5 bases). V was pared by 3 bases and J by 5 bases, with 17 bases between. CDR1 and CDR2 (germline): SGHNT, YYREEE (reference sequence). This CDR3 contains 16 residues. CDR3 in DNA: TGTGCCAGCAGCTACGGACTTCCCTCTGGGACCGGGGAGCTGTTTTTT. It encodes CASSYGLPSGTGELFF.

This chain links TRBV18 with TRBJ2-4, with D hard to call. Trimming removed 2 bases from V and 1 base from J, with 3 bases in between. This CDR3 region has 13 residues. Germline-derived CDR1 and CDR2 are KGHSH and LQKENI. The chain's CDR3 is CASSPEAKNIQYF. The CDR3 nucleotides read TGTGCCAGCTCACCAGAGGCCAAAAACATTCAGTACTTC.

The J gene is TRBJ2-7, the V gene TRBV5-4; 14 bases agree with TRBD2. Germline values: CDR1 SGHNT, CDR2 YYREEE (reference sequence). After removal of 3 bases from V and 4 bases from J, the junction contained 6 bases not matched to a gene. The CDR3 is 16 residues long. CDR3 DNA: TGTGCCAGCAGCTGGGGACTAGCGGGAGTATCATACGAGCAGTACTTC. Encoded protein: CASSWGLAGVSYEQYF.

The chain is built from TRBV21-1 and TRBJ2-3; TRBD1, the table's D call, was not compared with the DNA. TRBV21-1 is flagged as a pseudogene. The CDR3 extends over 17 amino acids. The CDR3 nucleotides read TGTGCCAGCAGTCAACCCTCGAAGCACAGGAACACAGATACGCAGTATTTT. Its protein product is CASSQPSKHRNTDTQYF.

The genes are TRBV3-1 (or the pseudogene TRBV3-2) and TRBJ2-1, with 11 positions matching TRBD2. This CDR3 contains 16 residues. Per germline, CDR1 LGHDT and CDR2 YNNKEL (reference sequence). J was trimmed by 12 bases and V by 0 bases; bases with no gene match: 10. CDR3 residues: CASSQDSLAGGFGQFF. Here the CDR3 DNA reads TGTGCCAGCAGCCAAGATTCTTTAGCGGGAGGGTTTGGGCAGTTCTTC.

This clone was recorded once. This chain uses TRBV11-2 with TRBJ1-2; 10 positions match TRBD1. After removal of 5 bases from V and 2 bases from J, the junction contained 8 bases not matched to a gene. Germline lookup yields CDR1 SGHAT and CDR2 FQNNGV. The CDR3 is made up of 16 amino acids. CDR3 sequence (DNA): TGTGCCAGCAGCATTCTCGGACAGGGGGGGAACTATGGCTACACCTTC. Translating it yields CASSILGQGGNYGYTF.

This clone was detected a few times. This rearrangement joins TRBV7-9 to TRBJ2-5; D might be TRBD2 (6 bases). With 5 bases removed from V and 5 bases from J, the gap between germline ends came to 15 bases. Germline loops: CDR1 SEHNR, CDR2 FQNEAQ (reference sequence). This CDR3 region has 14 residues. The CDR3 DNA is TGTGCCAGCAGCATGATGGCGGGAAGCGAGACCCAGTACTTC. Protein sequence: CASSMMAGSETQYF. The variable domain in full, with the rest retrieved from reference TRBV7-9 and TRBJ2-5, is DTGVSQNPRHKITKRGQNVTFRCDPISEHNRLYWYRQTLGQGPEFLTYFQNEAQLEKSRLLSDRFSAERPKGSFSTLEIQRTEQGDSAMYLCASSMMAGSETQYFGPGTRLLVL.

V gene TRBV29-1 combines with J gene TRBJ1-1, with a tentative D call TRBD1 (6 bases). Germline CDR1 SQVTM, CDR2 ANQGSEA. Trimming left V 1 base short and J 2 bases short, with 11 bases between. The CDR3 is 14 amino acids. As DNA, the CDR3 is TGCAGCGTTGAAGGGACAGATCATAACACTGAAGCTTTCTTT. It translates to CSVEGTDHNTEAFF.

V and J are TRBV30 and TRBJ1-2, with D unclear. CDR3 length: 13 residues. Looked up from germline, CDR1 is GTSNPN and CDR2 is SVGIG (reference sequence). V was cut by 2 bases and J by 2 bases, with 9 bases left in between. This chain's CDR3 is CAWSRARNYGYTF. The CDR3, as DNA: TGTGCCTGGAGTCGAGCCCGGAACTATGGCTACACCTTC.

The rearrangement links TRBV14 to TRBJ2-1; possible D gene TRBD2, 5 bases. CDR3 length: 16 residues. Germline assignment: CDR1 SGHDN and CDR2 FVKESK. V dropped 0 bases and J dropped 4 bases, with 13 bases sitting between them. This CDR3 reads CASSQEIATIYNEQFF. The CDR3 DNA follows: TGTGCCAGCAGCCAAGAGATAGCGACTATATACAATGAGCAGTTCTTC.

This chain joins TRBV6-2 or TRBV6-3 and TRBJ1-6; no clear D. Germline CDR1 is MNHEY and CDR2 is SVGEGT. V lost 7 bases and J 14 bases, leaving 18 bases between the germline ends. This CDR3 spans 13 amino acids. The CDR3 loop reads CASTPIHLLTLHF. The CDR3 DNA sequence: TGTGCCAGCACCCCAATACACCTATTGACCCTCCACTTT.

V and J are TRBV4-3 and TRBJ2-1; 10 bases line up with TRBD1. V lost 4 bases to trimming and J lost 7 bases; unmatched junction nucleotides: 10. This CDR3 has 16 residues. Per the germline V gene, CDR1 is LGHNA and CDR2 is YSLEER. The CDR3: CASSPSGQGPRNEQFF. CDR3 nucleotides: TGCGCCAGCAGCCCGTCGGGACAGGGGCCTCGGAATGAGCAGTTCTTC.